The present T cell receptor beta chain was sequenced within a study of blood T cell repertoires in COVID-19. Study context: COVID-19 samples collected from the United States, Italy and Spain covered acute and convalescent phases. PBMCs, B-cell-depleted T cells, or T cells were the source of the cDNA or gDNA that made up the material.

As processed by the authors: The assay estimated nucleated cells by amplifying reference gene primers. The method was immunoSEQ multiplex PCR; TCRdb's version includes in-frame clones alone and lacks a portion of them. V, J and clone size were drawn from that table, and D and trimming were deduced from the DNA. The sample carries 210,000 or so clones, under 90% recorded once. CDR1 and CDR2 from the germline V gene are KGHSH and LQKENI. V lost 3 bases to trimming and J lost 9 bases, with 12 bases between them. This CDR3 has 13 residues. Those enrolled in Seattle joined during active infection and were followed longitudinally afterward.

Sequencing used peripheral blood. This TCR was recovered from a woman at least 80 years old with COVID-19, enrolled during active disease. The chain links TRBV18 to TRBJ2-1; D is undetermined. DNA for the CDR3: TGTGCCAGCTCACCTTCTCCGGTTGGTGAGCAGTTCTTC. Translation gives CASSPSPVGEQFF.